The present T cell receptor (beta chain) was sequenced within a study of memory CD4+ T cells and cytomegalovirus serostatus. About the study: Donors were healthy Belgian adults, 10 or so CMV seropositive and approximately 23 seronegative.

Original processing notes: After removing out-of-frame reads, around 2.2 million distinct TCRbeta sequences remained. TCRdb keeps only in-frame clones here, not all; method: immunoSEQ multiplex PCR. V, J and clone size are taken as reported in that table, and D and trimming were inferred from the DNA itself. In the table there are tens of thousands of clones, around 77% of which are singletons. Single viable CD3+CD4+CD8-CD45RO+ cells were sorted as the memory CD4+ T cells. Positive selection with CD4 microbeads enriched total CD4+ T cells. The length of the CDR3 is 16 residues. Trimming took off 4 bases at V and 6 bases at J, with 21 bases between the two ends. Germline assignment: CDR1 KGHSH and CDR2 LQKENI.

What was sequenced was memory CD4+ T cells from blood. The source of this sequence is an adult in good health and CMV-seronegative. This chain uses TRBV18 with TRBJ1-2; D ambiguous. CDR3 in amino acids: CASSLRLDSEVDGYTF. CDR3 sequence (DNA): TGTGCCAGCTCACTCAGGTTGGACTCGGAAGTCGATGGCTACACCTTC.